A single sample is the source of the 9 T cell receptor beta chains below, sequenced in a study of neurological immune-mediated disorders. MiXCR, run by TCRdb on the 5' RACE reads, gives a single entry per CDR3 protein. The sample carries more than 55,000 distinct CDR3 sequences, about 25% recorded once. Time point of the sample: technical triplicate 2. The specimen was PBMCs. Every receptor here comes from a man aged 55 to 70 with HTLV-1-associated myelopathy (HAM/TSP).

The rearrangement uses TRBV5-1 and TRBJ2-7; TRBD2 is a possible D gene (5 bases). The CDR3 has 13 amino acids. CDR1 is SGHRS and CDR2 is YFSETQ in the germline V gene. V lost 0 bases and J 7 bases, leaving 11 bases between the germline ends. The CDR3 sequence is CASSLASKREQYF. In DNA form, the CDR3 reads TGCGCCAGCAGCTTGGCTAGCAAGCGGGAGCAGTACTTC.

The sample holds many counts of this clonotype. The chain uses TRBV5-1 and TRBJ1-2; D is ambiguous. Trimming removed 7 bases from V and 7 bases from J, with 17 bases in between. In germline, CDR1 is SGHRS, CDR2 YFSETQ. The CDR3 spans 13 residues. DNA for the CDR3: TGCGCCAGCTCCGCACAGTGTGTCGCTGGCTACACCTTC. The encoded protein is CASSAQCVAGYTF.

V is TRBV9 and J is TRBJ1-1; D ambiguous. The CDR3 loop spans 14 amino acids. Germline V gene lookup returns CDR1 SGDLS and CDR2 YYNGEE. V was trimmed by 6 bases and J by 2 bases, leaving 14 bases between them. As DNA, the CDR3 is TGTGCCAGCACCCCACGGGTTGAAAACACTGAAGCTTTCTTT. It codes for CASTPRVENTEAFF.

This clonotype was observed a few times. The chain has TRBV7-9 and TRBJ2-2; unclear D gene. The CDR3 totals 16 residues. Germline loops: CDR1 SEHNR, CDR2 FQNEAQ (reference sequence). V lost 0 bases, J lost 4 bases, and 12 bases lay in between. The CDR3 loop reads CASSLAAGLGTGELFF. Here the CDR3 DNA reads TGTGCCAGCAGCTTAGCGGCCGGGTTGGGCACCGGGGAGCTGTTTTTT.

This sequence joins TRBV5-1 and TRBJ2-5, with 8 bases that match TRBD2. The CDR3 sequence is 15 residues long. V dropped 2 bases and J dropped 3; count of bases not matched to a gene: 6. CDR1 is SGHRS and CDR2 is YFSETQ in the germline V gene. The CDR3 is CASSLGSGREETQYF. The DNA for the CDR3 is TGCGCCAGCAGCTTAGGTTCCGGGAGGGAAGAGACCCAGTACTTC.

The V gene is TRBV2, the J gene TRBJ1-2, with TRBD1 as a possible D gene (5 bases). From germline, CDR1 is SNHLY and CDR2 FYNNEI. The V end lost 4 bases, the J end lost 2 bases, and 17 bases lay between the germline ends. The CDR3 spans 16 residues. CDR3 nucleotide sequence: TGTGCCAGCAGTGGGCCCCCCGGGGGGGGAAACTATGGCTACACCTTC. Protein sequence: CASSGPPGGGNYGYTF.

This clonotype was observed at least ten times. The chain uses TRBV12-3 or TRBV12-4 and TRBJ1-1; weak D call: TRBD1 (6 bases). The CDR3 is 13 amino acids. Trimming stripped 4 bases from V and 4 bases from J, with 10 bases between. The CDR3 nucleotides read TGTGCCAGCAGTTACAGGGTAGGCACTGAAGCTTTCTTT. This gives the protein CASSYRVGTEAFF.

The chain carries TRBV18 and TRBJ1-1; no firm D call. CDR1 is KGHSH and CDR2 is LQKENI in the germline V gene. Trimming pared 3 bases from V and 1 base from J, leaving 9 bases between. The CDR3 loop spans 14 amino acids. CDR3 nucleotides: TGTGCCAGCTCACCGACGAAGCCGAACACTGAAGCTTTCTTT. Its protein is CASSPTKPNTEAFF. Using reference TRBV18 and TRBJ1-1 for the parts outside the CDR3, the full variable domain is NAGVMQNPRHLVRRRGQEARLRCSPMKGHSHVYWYRQLPEEGLKFMVYLQKENIIDESGMPKERFSAEFPKEGPSILRIQQVVRGDSAAYFCASSPTKPNTEAFFGQGTRLTVV.

This sequence joins TRBV9 and TRBJ2-1; 9 nucleotides agree with TRBD1. Germline V lookup: CDR1 SGDLS, CDR2 YYNGEE. After removal of 4 bases from V and 3 bases from J, the junction contained 8 bases not matched to a gene. CDR3 length: 16 amino acids. DNA of the CDR3: TGTGCCAGCAGCCCTCGGGACAGGGCAATCTACAATGAGCAGTTCTTC. The encoded protein is CASSPRDRAIYNEQFF. Full variable domain (missing parts from reference TRBV9 and TRBJ2-1): DSGVTQTPKHLITATGQRVTLRCSPRSGDLSVYWYQQSLDQGLQFLIQYYNGEERAKGNILERFSAQQFPDLHSELNLSSLELGDSALYFCASSPRDRAIYNEQFFGPGTRLTVL.